This T cell receptor (beta chain) appears in the sequencing data of a study of blood T cell repertoires in COVID-19. Original methodology: Reference gene primers were amplified, and this amplification served to estimate nucleated cell counts. Profiling relied on immunoSEQ multiplex PCR, and the TCRdb table lists in-frame clones only, not all of them. V, J and clone size were drawn from that table, and D and trimming were deduced from the DNA. In the table there are 120,000 or so clones, around nine tenths of which are singletons. V was trimmed by 4 bases and J by 0 bases, leaving 14 bases between them. The CDR3 has 16 amino acids. Germline lookup yields CDR1 SGHRS and CDR2 YFSETQ.

This receptor was taken from a man between 45 and 60 years old with active COVID-19. V usage is TRBV5-1 and J usage is TRBJ2-1, with a weak D call TRBD2 (5 bases). Input material: peripheral blood. The CDR3 is CASSGIAPSSYNEQFF. The CDR3 DNA reads as TGCGCCAGCAGCGGAATAGCGCCTAGCTCCTACAATGAGCAGTTCTTC.